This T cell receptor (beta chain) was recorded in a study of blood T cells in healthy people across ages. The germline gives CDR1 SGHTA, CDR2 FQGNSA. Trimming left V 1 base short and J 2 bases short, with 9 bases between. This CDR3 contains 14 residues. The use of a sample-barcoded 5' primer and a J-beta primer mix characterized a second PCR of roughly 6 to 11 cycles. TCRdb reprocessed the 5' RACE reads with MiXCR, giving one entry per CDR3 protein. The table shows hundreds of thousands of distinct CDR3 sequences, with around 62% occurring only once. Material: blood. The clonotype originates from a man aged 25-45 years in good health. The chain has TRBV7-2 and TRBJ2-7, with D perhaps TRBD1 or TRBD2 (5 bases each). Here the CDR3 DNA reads TGTGCCAGCAGCTTAGTTCGGGGCACCTACGAGCAGTACTTC. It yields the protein CASSLVRGTYEQYF.